This T cell receptor beta chain derives from a study of shared clonotypes between healthy human individuals. Each sorted subset replicate got 200 ng genomic DNA, tens of thousands of genomes. The protocol was immunoSEQ multiplex PCR, while the TCRdb copy is restricted to in-frame clones and leaves out a portion. The repertoire holds roughly 2.6 million clones, roughly 92% seen once, with under 0.15% in the top ten. The TCR originated in a young man in good health. Sequenced sample: naive CD4+ T cells sorted from blood. The sample's subset: CD45RA+ positively selected.

CDR3 coding DNA: TGTGCCAGCAGTTCCCCTGGAGCGAGCTCCTACGAGCAGTACTTC. It specifies CASSSPGASSYEQYF. This sequence joins TRBV27 and TRBJ2-7; D not certain. The V end lost 4 bases, the J end lost 0 bases, and 13 bases lay between the germline ends. Germline V CDR1 and CDR2: MNHEY, SMNVEV (reference sequence). CDR3 length: 15 amino acids.